What follows are 2 T cell receptor beta chains derived from one specimen sequenced in a study of T-cell memory formation after mild COVID-19. TCRdb recomputed calls from the 5' RACE reads with MiXCR, one row per CDR3 protein. This sample yields over 300,000 distinct CDR3 sequences, of which less than 25% are seen a single time; roughly a fifth belongs to the top ten. The sample taken for sequencing was PBMCs or a T cell subset sorted from them (not recorded which). The receptors shown here come from a man in his late teens or twenties who had mild COVID-19 (a few samples of this study predate the infection). Cell type and time point are not known.

The rearrangement joins TRBV5-1 to TRBJ2-2; 9 bases are a match to TRBD1. Germline assignment: CDR1 SGHRS and CDR2 YFSETQ. The CDR3 has 14 residues. With V trimmed by 7 bases and J by 3 bases, 4 bases remained unmatched. The CDR3 nucleotides read TGCGCCAGCGCCCGACAGGGGGACACCGGGGAGCTGTTTTTT. Translated, it gives CASARQGDTGELFF. Full variable domain (outside the CDR3, taken from reference TRBV5-1 and TRBJ2-2): KAGVTQTPRYLIKTRGQQVTLSCSPISGHRSVSWYQQTPGQGLQFLFEYFSETQRNKGNFPGRFSGRQFSNSRSEMNVSTLELGDSALYLCASARQGDTGELFFGEGSRLTVL.

The chain has TRBV4-1 and TRBJ1-5, with D perhaps matching TRBD1 (5 bases). Per germline, CDR1 MGHRA and CDR2 YSYEKL. The length of the CDR3 is 18 residues. The germline V and J ends were trimmed by 1 base and 4 bases, with 20 bases remaining between them. CDR3 in amino acids: CASSQVVFGGGKNQPQHF. Written as DNA, the CDR3 is TGCGCCAGCAGCCAAGTAGTTTTCGGGGGAGGGAAAAATCAGCCCCAGCATTTT.